This T cell receptor beta chain was captured by sequencing in a study of control samples from healthy donors and cancer patients. The V gene lost 0 bases and the J gene lost 4 bases, with 6 bases spanning the gap. Germline-derived CDR1 and CDR2 are SGDLS and YYNGEE. This CDR3 spans 13 amino acids. Here immunoSEQ multiplex PCR was the method, and the copy in TCRdb shows in-frame clones only, minus some. Here the sample spans roughly 100,000 clones, roughly 90% being singletons. Sequences were obtained from blood. This receptor was obtained from a human donor in good health. The donor label of this sample is uncertain. This chain links TRBV9 with TRBJ2-3; D gene uncertain. CDR3 in amino acids: CASSVVVADTQYF. The CDR3 bases are TGTGCCAGCAGCGTAGTAGTGGCAGATACGCAGTATTTT.